This paragraph covers one TCR beta chain sequence. The sample is drawn from a study of T cell changes during pregnancy in multiple sclerosis. The CDR3 totals 14 residues. Per the germline V gene, CDR1 is SEHNR and CDR2 is FQNEAQ (reference sequence). Trimming shortened V by 5 bases and J by 6 bases, and 17 bases separated the two germline ends. TCRdb's copy holds only in-frame clones and misses some; the assay was immunoSEQ multiplex PCR. The sample lists about 40,000 clones; 91% were seen once. This specimen was CD4+ T cells from peripheral blood mononuclear cells, taken in the second trimester of pregnancy. The source is a female donor in good health, enrolled as a control in a pregnancy study. The chain carries TRBV7-9 and TRBJ2-7; D might be TRBD1 (6 bases). For the CDR3, the DNA is TGTGCCAGCAGCCCCCAAGGACAGTCCGTCGAGCAGTACTTC. As protein: CASSPQGQSVEQYF.